The next 8 T cell receptor beta chains were all read from a single sample in a study of shared clonotypes between healthy human individuals. Generated by immunoSEQ multiplex PCR, the TCRdb table keeps only in-frame clones and is missing some. The table records 850,000 to 1,100,000 clones, roughly 77% of them present only once. Specimen: memory CD4+ T cells from PBMCs. As to subset: CD45RA-negative fraction. These receptors originate from a man between 18 and 35 years old in good health. Some clones in this sample may be carry-over from other donors' samples.

This clone was picked up many times. This chain joins TRBV5-1 and TRBJ2-3; D perhaps matches TRBD1 (6 bases). Germline V lookup: CDR1 SGHRS, CDR2 YFSETQ. This CDR3 comprises 13 residues. The V end was cut by 7 bases, the J end by 4 bases, with 13 bases between. Here the CDR3 DNA reads TGCGCCAGCCGGGTGGGGGCGGCAGATACGCAGTATTTT. Translated, it gives CASRVGAADTQYF.

CDR3: CASSNREGIYGYTF. CDR3 DNA: TGTGCCAGCAGTAACCGGGAGGGAATCTATGGCTACACCTTC. The gene calls are TRBV6-5 and TRBJ1-2; D uncertain. The CDR3 is 14 amino acids. Germline CDR1 and CDR2: MNHEY and SVGAGI. Trimming removed 5 bases at V and 4 bases at J, with 14 bases between.

This clone was picked up many times. CDR3 loop: CASSLSKALHEQYF. The DNA for the CDR3 is TGTGCCAGCAGCTTATCCAAGGCGCTCCACGAGCAGTACTTC. This chain uses TRBV7-2 with TRBJ2-7; unclear D gene. CDR1 SGHTA and CDR2 FQGNSA come from the germline V gene. The CDR3 extends over 14 amino acids. Trimming took off 2 bases at V and 5 bases at J, with 13 bases between the two ends.

This clone was detected many times. The rearrangement uses TRBV6-1 and TRBJ2-7; 7 bases agree with TRBD1. V trimming: 6 bases; J trimming: 0 bases; junction bases outside the gene matches: 5. Germline CDR1 is MNHNS and CDR2 is SASEGT. The CDR3 is made up of 14 amino acids. The CDR3 loop is CASRLQGSSYEQYF. Here the CDR3 DNA reads TGTGCCAGCAGACTACAGGGGTCCTCCTACGAGCAGTACTTC.

The V and J genes are TRBV6-5 and TRBJ1-5; D call uncertain. The V end lost 2 bases, the J end lost 7 bases, and 12 bases lay between the germline ends. There are 14 residues in the CDR3. Per germline, CDR1 MNHEY and CDR2 SVGAGI. CDR3 amino acids: CASSYRRQGQPQHF. The CDR3 nucleotides are TGTGCCAGCAGTTACCGCAGGCAAGGGCAGCCCCAGCATTTT.

In nucleotides, the CDR3 is TGTGCCATCAGTGCTTCCCGGGGCCCTAGCGGGAGTATCTACGAGCAGTACTTC. This translates into CAISASRGPSGSIYEQYF. The rearrangement links TRBV10-3 to TRBJ2-7, with 10 bases lining up with TRBD2. Trimming cost V 4 bases and J 3 bases; bases outside gene matches: 15. CDR1 and CDR2 from the germline V gene are ENHRY and SYGVKD. The CDR3 spans 18 residues.

The chain joins TRBV6-5 to TRBJ1-2; perhaps TRBD1 as D (5 bases). The V end lost 2 bases, the J end lost 4 bases, and 11 bases lay between the germline ends. The CDR3 sequence is 14 residues long. Germline assignment: CDR1 MNHEY and CDR2 SVGAGI. The CDR3, as DNA: TGTGCCAGCAGTTACGAGGCAAGGGGCTATGGCTACACCTTC. It encodes CASSYEARGYGYTF.

This chain connects TRBV29-1 to TRBJ2-7; D might be TRBD1 or TRBD2, each matching 5 bases. The V and J ends lost 6 bases and 7 bases respectively, with 19 bases between them. Looked up from germline, CDR1 is SQVTM and CDR2 is ANQGSEA. The length of the CDR3 is 13 residues. The CDR3 reads CSVERDPEEEQYF. CDR3 DNA: TGCAGCGTAGAACGGGACCCAGAGGAAGAGCAGTACTTC.